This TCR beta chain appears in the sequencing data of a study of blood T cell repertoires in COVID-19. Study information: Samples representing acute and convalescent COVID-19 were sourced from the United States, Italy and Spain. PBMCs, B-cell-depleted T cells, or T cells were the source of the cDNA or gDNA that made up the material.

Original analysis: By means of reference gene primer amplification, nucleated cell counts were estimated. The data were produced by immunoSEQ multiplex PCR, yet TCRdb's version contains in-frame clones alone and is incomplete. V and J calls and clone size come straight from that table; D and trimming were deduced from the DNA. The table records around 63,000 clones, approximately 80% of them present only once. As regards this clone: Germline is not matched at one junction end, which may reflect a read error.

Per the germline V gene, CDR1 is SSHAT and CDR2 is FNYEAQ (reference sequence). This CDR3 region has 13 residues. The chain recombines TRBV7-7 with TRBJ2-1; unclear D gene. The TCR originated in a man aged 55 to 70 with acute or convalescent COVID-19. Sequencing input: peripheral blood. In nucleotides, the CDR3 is TGTGCTAGCAGCTCCTCTCCTCGGGATGAGCAGTTCTTC. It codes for CASSSSPRDEQFF.